This T cell receptor (beta chain) derives from a study of blood T cells in healthy people across ages. A second roughly 7 to 12 cycle PCR used barcoded and J-beta primers. TCRdb independently ran MiXCR on the 5' RACE reads; one entry per CDR3 protein. The sample shows around 800,000 distinct CDR3 sequences, roughly 46% of them seen only once. Trimming stripped 0 bases from V and 6 bases from J, with 20 bases between. Germline lookup yields CDR1 LGHDT and CDR2 YNNKEL (reference sequence). This CDR3 has 17 residues. The sequenced material came from blood. The V call is TRBV3-1, the J call TRBJ1-1; D remains unclear. This sequence originates from a man older than 75 in good health. Here the CDR3 DNA reads TGTGCCAGCAGCCAAGATAAGGGCAGCCGATGGGGTTCTGAAGCTTTCTTT. The encoded protein is CASSQDKGSRWGSEAFF.